A selection of T cell receptor beta chains follows, all from one sample in a study of cytomegalovirus exposure and HLA in healthy donors. Data came from immunoSEQ multiplex PCR; TCRdb stores just in-frame clones and leaves some out. The table records roughly 100,000 clones, about three quarters of them present only once. Sequenced: PBMCs. The receptors were sampled from a middle-aged woman in good health and CMV-seropositive. CDR3s include the opening cysteine and the closing phenylalanine or tryptophan. Fields, in order: clone size, J gene, D gene, V gene, CDR3 protein, CDR3 DNA. The D gene is left open where the match is weak. The size entry is marked missing in some rows and otherwise reads once, few, many or a size class.

size: .; J: TRBJ1-1; D: TRBD1; V: TRBV15; CDR3: CATSRNPLGTGGVSF; DNA: TGTGCCACCAGCAGAAATCCTCTAGGGACAGGGGGCGTTTCCTTT
size: .; J: TRBJ1-6; D: .; V: TRBV18; CDR3: CASSPAGVDSPLHF; DNA: TGTGCCAGCTCACCCGCAGGGGTTGACTCACCCCTCCACTTT
size: .; J: TRBJ1-2; D: .; V: TRBV19; CDR3: CASSIVGNRAGYTF; DNA: TGTGCCAGTAGTATTGTAGGAAACAGGGCTGGCTACACCTTC
size: few; J: TRBJ2-7; D: .; V: TRBV11-3; CDR3: CASSSRWGSGASYEQYF; DNA: TGTGCCAGCAGCTCCAGATGGGGTAGCGGAGCCTCCTACGAGCAGTACTTC
size: .; J: TRBJ2-5; D: TRBD2; V: TRBV7-9; CDR3: CSSIEAGVSQETQYF; DNA: TGTTCCAGCATTGAGGCGGGAGTGTCCCAAGAGACCCAGTACTTC
size: .; J: TRBJ1-5; D: .; V: TRBV27; CDR3: CASSSTVPGYRNQPQHF; DNA: TGTGCCAGCAGTTCAACCGTCCCAGGGTACCGCAATCAGCCCCAGCATTTT
size: .; J: TRBJ2-1; D: .; V: TRBV28; CDR3: CASSIVLGGSYNEQFF; DNA: TGTGCCAGCAGTATCGTACTAGGCGGCTCCTACAATGAGCAGTTCTTC
size: .; J: TRBJ2-2; D: .; V: TRBV4-1; CDR3: CASSQIYRLTGELFF; DNA: TGCGCCAGCAGCCAAATTTATCGACTCACCGGGGAGCTGTTTTTT
size: .; J: TRBJ2-1; D: .; V: TRBV4-1; CDR3: CASSLHPAGSSYNEQFF; DNA: TGCGCCAGCAGCCTCCACCCTGCGGGAAGCTCCTACAATGAGCAGTTCTTC
size: few; J: TRBJ1-5; D: TRBD1; V: TRBV19; CDR3: CASSPGGRKPQHF; DNA: TGTGCCAGTAGTCCAGGGGGCAGGAAGCCCCAGCATTTT
size: .; J: TRBJ2-7; D: .; V: TRBV11-3; CDR3: CASSFAGTDEYEQYF; DNA: TGTGCCAGCAGCTTCGCCGGGACTGATGAATACGAGCAGTACTTC
size: .; J: TRBJ1-2; D: TRBD1; V: TRBV28; CDR3: CASSLAGTGFGYGYTF; DNA: TGTGCCAGCAGTTTAGCCGGGACAGGGTTCGGCTATGGCTACACCTTC
size: .; J: TRBJ2-2; D: TRBD2; V: TRBV5-1; CDR3: CASSLAGTSAAGELFF; DNA: TGCGCCAGCAGCTTGGCGGGGACTAGTGCCGCCGGGGAGCTGTTTTTT
size: .; J: TRBJ1-2; D: TRBD1; V: TRBV6-5; CDR3: CASKTTGGAFFGYTF; DNA: TGTGCCAGCAAAACGACAGGGGGCGCGTTTTTTGGCTACACCTTC
size: .; J: TRBJ2-1; D: .; V: TRBV27; CDR3: CASSTIYTEAEEQFF; DNA: TGTGCCAGCAGTACTATATACACCGAAGCCGAGGAGCAGTTCTTC
size: .; J: TRBJ1-5; D: TRBD1; V: TRBV7-2; CDR3: CASSSPGTGQPQHF; DNA: TGTGCCAGCAGCTCTCCGGGGACAGGACAGCCCCAGCATTTT
size: .; J: TRBJ2-7; D: .; V: TRBV6-1; CDR3: CASSEQGSSYEQYF; DNA: TGTGCCAGCAGTGAACAGGGGAGCTCCTACGAGCAGTACTTC
size: .; J: TRBJ1-2; D: TRBD1; V: TRBV7-2; CDR3: CASSRRQGAGYGYTF; DNA: TGTGCCAGCAGCAGAAGACAGGGGGCCGGCTATGGCTACACCTTC
size: .; J: TRBJ2-5; D: .; V: TRBV2; CDR3: CASRQQETQYF; DNA: TGTGCCAGCAGACAGCAAGAGACCCAGTACTTC
size: .; J: TRBJ1-2; D: .; V: TRBV6-1; CDR3: CASSWGLNLGYGYTF; DNA: TGTGCCAGCAGTTGGGGACTTAACCTAGGGTATGGCTACACCTTC
size: .; J: TRBJ1-1; D: .; V: TRBV7-3; CDR3: CASSPGTLNTEAFF; DNA: TGTGCCAGCAGCCCCGGGACACTGAACACTGAAGCTTTCTTT
size: few; J: TRBJ1-6; D: .; V: TRBV2; CDR3: CASIRDSYNSPLHF; DNA: TGTGCCAGCATCAGGGATTCCTATAATTCACCCCTCCACTTT
size: once; J: TRBJ1-2; D: .; V: TRBV27; CDR3: CASSLSFGGGGYGYTF; DNA: TGTGCCAGCAGTTTATCGTTCGGGGGCGGGGGCTATGGCTACACCTTC
size: .; J: TRBJ1-5; D: TRBD1; V: TRBV28; CDR3: CASIWDRFSNQPQHF; DNA: TGTGCCAGCATCTGGGACAGATTTAGCAATCAGCCCCAGCATTTT
size: few; J: TRBJ1-2; D: TRBD1; V: TRBV6-1; CDR3: CASTLRAGGHGYTF; DNA: TGTGCCAGCACACTACGGGCAGGGGGCCATGGCTACACCTTC
size: .; J: TRBJ2-1; D: .; V: TRBV29-1; CDR3: CSVEDAGGASYNEQFF; DNA: TGCAGCGTTGAAGATGCTGGGGGGGCCTCCTACAATGAGCAGTTCTTC
size: .; J: TRBJ1-4; D: TRBD1; V: TRBV5-1; CDR3: CASSIGGAPTNEKLFF; DNA: TGCGCCAGCAGCATAGGGGGCGCCCCAACTAATGAAAAACTGTTTTTT
size: .; J: TRBJ2-1; D: TRBD2; V: TRBV28; CDR3: CATLAGTSGYNEQFF; DNA: TGTGCCACCCTTGCCGGGACTAGCGGATACAATGAGCAGTTCTTC
size: .; J: TRBJ1-5; D: TRBD1; V: TRBV19; CDR3: CASDQLDRWFGNQPQHF; DNA: TGTGCCAGTGATCAACTGGACAGGTGGTTCGGCAATCAGCCCCAGCATTTT
size: .; J: TRBJ2-2; D: .; V: TRBV5-1; CDR3: CASKIVTANTGELFF; DNA: TGCGCCAGCAAAATAGTGACAGCGAACACCGGGGAGCTGTTTTTT